This T cell receptor (beta chain) was sequenced for a study of chemoradiotherapy in HPV16-positive cancers. Germline V CDR1 and CDR2: KGHSH, LQKENI. V lost 6 bases and J lost 7; bases outside the gene matches: 8. The CDR3 consists of 15 residues. Clones were sequenced by immunoSEQ multiplex PCR, and TCRdb holds only the in-frame ones, with some missing. The sample includes about 21,000 clones, approximately 83% of them seen just once. Concerning this clone: Its antigen is not known.

Broader study findings: During treatment, candidate HPV-specific clones and E7-related motifs expanded in tumor.

The sequencing used blood, collected from a patient who underwent chemoradiotherapy. The receptor's source is a human donor with HPV-associated anogenital cancer. This chain connects TRBV18 to TRBJ1-5; 11 bases align to TRBD1. In nucleotides, the CDR3 is TGTGCCAGCTCTACCGGGACAGGGGGGGCCCAGCCCCAGCATTTT. Translation: CASSTGTGGAQPQHF.